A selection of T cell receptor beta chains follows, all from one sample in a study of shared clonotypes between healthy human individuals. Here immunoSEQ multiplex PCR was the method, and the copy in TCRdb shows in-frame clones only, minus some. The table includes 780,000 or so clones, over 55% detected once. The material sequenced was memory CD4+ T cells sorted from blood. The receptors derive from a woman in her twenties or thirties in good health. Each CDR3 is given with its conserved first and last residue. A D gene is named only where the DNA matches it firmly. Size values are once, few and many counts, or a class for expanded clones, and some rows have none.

CASSLLTSGSNEQFF TGTGCCAGCAGCTTATTAACTAGCGGATCCAATGAGCAGTTCTTC TRBV7-6 . TRBD2 TRBJ2-1
CASSLPTGGETQYF TGCGCCAGCAGCTTGCCTACAGGGGGAGAGACCCAGTACTTC TRBV5-1 . TRBD1 TRBJ2-5
CASSPRTGGTYGYTF TGTGCCAGCAGCCCTCGAACAGGGGGAACCTATGGCTACACCTTC TRBV7-2 . TRBD1 TRBJ1-2
CASNQGRYNQPQHF TGTGCCAGTAATCAAGGGAGGTACAATCAGCCCCAGCATTTT TRBV19 . . TRBJ1-5
CASRPDILNTEAFF TGTGCCAGCAGACCGGACATACTGAACACTGAAGCTTTCTTT TRBV7-3 . . TRBJ1-1
CASSQGNGNTIYF TGCGCCAGCAGTCAGGGTAATGGAAACACCATATATTTT TRBV10-2 . . TRBJ1-3
CSEYSGETQYF TGCAGCGAATACAGCGGAGAGACCCAGTACTTC TRBV20-1 . . TRBJ2-5
CASSQERSGSFSYEQYF TGCGCCAGCAGCCAAGAAAGATCCGGGAGTTTCTCCTACGAGCAGTACTTC TRBV4-1 . . TRBJ2-7
CASSSGGFGREKLFF TGCGCCAGCAGCTCCGGTGGGTTCGGAAGGGAAAAACTGTTTTTT TRBV5-1 . . TRBJ1-4
CATGENTDTQYF TGTGCTACAGGGGAGAACACAGATACGCAGTATTTT TRBV19 few TRBD1 TRBJ2-3
CASSWIGGEETQYF TGTGCCAGCTCGTGGATAGGGGGGGAAGAGACCCAGTACTTC TRBV18 . . TRBJ2-5
CASLRTPGQPTDTQYF TGTGCCAGCCTACGAACACCCGGACAGCCCACAGATACGCAGTATTTT TRBV27 . . TRBJ2-3
CASSLGGRARVSEQFF TGTGCCAGCAGCTTAGGAGGGAGGGCCAGGGTTAGTGAGCAGTTCTTC TRBV11-2 . TRBD2 TRBJ2-1